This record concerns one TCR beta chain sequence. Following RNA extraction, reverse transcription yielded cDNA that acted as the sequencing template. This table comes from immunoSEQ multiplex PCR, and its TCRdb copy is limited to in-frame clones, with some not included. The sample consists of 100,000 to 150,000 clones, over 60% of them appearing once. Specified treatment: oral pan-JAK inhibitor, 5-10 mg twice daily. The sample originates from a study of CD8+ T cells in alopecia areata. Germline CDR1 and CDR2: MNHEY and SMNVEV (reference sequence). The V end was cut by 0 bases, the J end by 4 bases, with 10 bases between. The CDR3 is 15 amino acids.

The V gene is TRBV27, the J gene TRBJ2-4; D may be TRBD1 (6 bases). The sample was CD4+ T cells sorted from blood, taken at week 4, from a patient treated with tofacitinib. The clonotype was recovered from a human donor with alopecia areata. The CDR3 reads CASSLSRQGKNIQYF. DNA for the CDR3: TGTGCCAGCAGTTTATCAAGGCAGGGGAAAAACATTCAGTACTTC.